The 21 T cell receptor beta chains given below trace back to one sample, sequenced in a study of graft-versus-host responses after intestinal transplantation (dated by TCRdb to about 2021). The receptor library was made with the immunoSEQ multiplex PCR assay. Not all clones reach the TCRdb copy of this immuneACCESS table, which keeps in-frame sequences only. Checked studies attribute under half of the gap to unresolved V genes and leave the rest unexplained. This sample has some 27,000 clones in its table, and 80% to 95% of those were observed once. Around 0.5% of the sample lies in the top ten. The sequenced sample was PBMCs, obtained 18 days after transplant. The source of these receptors is a human patient who received an intestinal transplant, so some T cells may come from the graft donor.

The rearrangement joins TRBV6-5 to TRBJ1-5, with D perhaps TRBD1 (5 bases). The CDR3 sequence is 14 residues long. V dropped 5 bases and J dropped 6 bases, with 14 bases sitting between them. The germline V gene encodes CDR1 MNHEY and CDR2 SVGAGI. The CDR3, as DNA: TGTGCCAGCAGTAGGGGCGGGGGGGGTCAGCCCCAGCATTTT. It specifies CASSRGGGGQPQHF.

The chain employs TRBV5-1 and TRBJ1-1; 8 bases are shared with TRBD1. J lost 6 bases, V lost 5 bases, and 6 bases had no gene match. The length of the CDR3 is 13 residues. Looked up from germline, CDR1 is SGHRS and CDR2 is YFSETQ. CDR3 region: CASSTTGAAEAFF. The CDR3 DNA sequence: TGCGCCAGCAGTACGACAGGGGCGGCTGAAGCTTTCTTT.

J is TRBJ1-2 and V is TRBV27; a weak D match, TRBD1 (6 bases). CDR3 length: 13 amino acids. Trimming cost V 5 bases and J 1 base, with 8 bases left between them. The germline CDR1 and CDR2 sequences are MNHEY and SMNVEV (reference sequence). Here the CDR3 DNA reads TGTGCCAGCAGTACAGGGTTTAACTATGGCTACACCTTC. Protein sequence: CASSTGFNYGYTF.

This clone was found once. This chain joins TRBV11-2 and TRBJ1-1; no definite D call. Germline values: CDR1 SGHAT, CDR2 FQNNGV. The V gene lost 0 bases and the J gene lost 10 bases, with 6 bases spanning the gap. The CDR3 totals 11 residues. The DNA of the CDR3 is TGTGCCAGCAGCTTAGACAGGACAGCTTTCTTT. Its translation is CASSLDRTAFF.

The CDR3 DNA is TGCAGCGGCTGCCCCAGTTGGGGTAAGCCAGATACGCAGTATTTT. Translation gives CSGCPSWGKPDTQYF. The V call is TRBV29-1, the J call TRBJ2-3; D call uncertain. Germline V CDR1 and CDR2: SQVTM, ANQGSEA. The CDR3 is made up of 15 amino acids. V was cut by 7 bases and J by 4 bases, with 21 bases left in between.

V usage is TRBV4-2 and J usage is TRBJ1-6; D ambiguous. The CDR3 has 15 residues. The V gene's germline CDR1 is LGHNA and CDR2 YNFKEQ. V was pared by 5 bases and J by 0 bases, with 8 bases between. The CDR3 protein is CASSASSSYNSPLHF. The CDR3 nucleotides are TGTGCCAGCAGCGCTAGTAGCTCCTATAATTCACCCCTCCACTTT.

The chain uses TRBV4-1 and TRBJ2-1; 9 bases are a match to TRBD2. The CDR3 is 16 amino acids. Germline CDR1 is MGHRA and CDR2 is YSYEKL. V shed 5 bases and J 3 bases; nucleotides not matched to a gene: 8. The CDR3 DNA sequence: TGCGCCAGCAGCGGCTTTGGGACTAGCTACTACAATGAGCAGTTCTTC. This gives the protein CASSGFGTSYYNEQFF.

The chain is built from TRBV5-8 and TRBJ1-2; 8 positions agree with TRBD1. The ends lost 4 bases at V and 5 bases at J; junction bases unmatched: 4. Germline V gene lookup returns CDR1 SGHTS and CDR2 YDEGEE. This CDR3 is 13 amino acids long. The CDR3 protein is CASSPDREYGYTF. The DNA for the CDR3 is TGTGCCAGCAGCCCGGACAGGGAGTATGGCTACACCTTC.

This chain uses TRBV7-3 with TRBJ2-3; no reliable D call. V dropped 1 base and J dropped 0 bases, with 2 bases sitting between them. CDR1 and CDR2 from the germline V gene are SGHTA and FQGTGA. The CDR3 spans 13 residues. Written as DNA, the CDR3 is TGTGCCAGCAGCTTAATTAGCACAGATACGCAGTATTTT. Translating it yields CASSLISTDTQYF. Variable domain in full (rest from reference TRBV7-3 and TRBJ2-3): GAGVSQTPSNKVTEKGKYVELRCDPISGHTALYWYRQSLGQGPEFLIYFQGTGAADDSGLPNDRFFAVRPEGSVSTLKIQRTERGDSAVYLCASSLISTDTQYFGPGTRLTVL.

This sequence joins TRBV5-4 and TRBJ1-1; D possibly corresponds to TRBD1 (6 bases). Per germline, CDR1 SGHNT and CDR2 YYREEE (reference sequence). Trimming removed 2 bases at V and 4 bases at J, with 12 bases between. This CDR3 is 14 amino acids long. The CDR3 coding sequence is TGTGCCAGCAGCTTAGGACAGACTAGCACTGAAGCTTTCTTT. It codes for CASSLGQTSTEAFF.

The rearrangement links TRBV29-1 to TRBJ2-1; 7 positions match TRBD1. Germline V gene data show CDR1 as SQVTM and CDR2 as ANQGSEA. V lost 6 bases to trimming and J lost 2 bases; unmatched junction nucleotides: 4. The CDR3 extends over 13 amino acids. The CDR3 region has the DNA TGCAGCGTACTACAGGGGACCTACAATGAGCAGTTCTTC. Amino acid sequence: CSVLQGTYNEQFF.

Written as DNA, the CDR3 is TGTGCCAGCAGTGGGGGGGGCAGCTACTACAATGAGCAGTTCTTC. Translating it yields CASSGGGSYYNEQFF. This chain joins TRBV9 and TRBJ2-1, with D tentatively TRBD2 (7 bases). The CDR3 sequence is 15 residues long. V was clipped by 5 bases and J by 3 bases, with 15 bases between them. The germline CDR1 and CDR2 sequences are SGDLS and YYNGEE.

The chain uses TRBV23-1 and TRBJ1-4; D unclear. TRBV23-1 is placed among ORFs of uncertain function. Trimming pared 8 bases from V and 3 bases from J, leaving 13 bases between. CDR3 size: 14 residues. The DNA for the CDR3 is TGCGCCAGCGGGGAGGGTTGGGCTAATGAAAAACTGTTTTTT. Its protein is CASGEGWANEKLFF.

The chain uses TRBV19 and TRBJ2-1; 8 nucleotides align to TRBD2. With V trimmed by 5 bases and J by 4 bases, 7 bases remained unmatched. The CDR3 extends over 15 amino acids. Germline V gene sequence: CDR1 LNHDA, CDR2 SQIVND (reference sequence). The CDR3 is CASSPVAGIYNEQFF. The DNA for the CDR3 is TGTGCCAGTAGTCCCGTAGCGGGGATATACAATGAGCAGTTCTTC.

The chain couples TRBV5-4 to TRBJ1-3, with no clear D. CDR1 is SGHNT and CDR2 is YYREEE in the germline V gene (reference sequence). The V end lost 7 bases, the J end lost 3 bases, and 11 bases lay between the germline ends. The CDR3 spans 13 residues. Written as DNA, the CDR3 is TGTGCCAGCCACTACAAAAGTGGAAACACCATATATTTT. Translating it yields CASHYKSGNTIYF.

The rearrangement links TRBV7-9 to TRBJ2-1; a weak D match, TRBD1 (6 bases). The V gene lost 1 base and the J gene lost 4 bases, with 11 bases spanning the gap. The germline V gene encodes CDR1 SEHNR and CDR2 FQNEAQ (reference sequence). CDR3 size: 15 residues. CDR3 bases: TGTGCCAGCAGCTTAGTGGGGACACCTTACAATGAGCAGTTCTTC. This encodes CASSLVGTPYNEQFF.

The rearrangement joins TRBV6-7 to TRBJ1-1; TRBD1 matches at 8 bases. TRBV6-7 is reported as an ORF; its role is uncertain. V lost 5 bases and J lost 1; bases outside the gene matches: 6. The CDR3 has 15 residues. CDR3 nucleotide sequence: TGTGCCAGCAGTCACATGACAGGGGAGAACACTGAAGCTTTCTTT. Translated, it gives CASSHMTGENTEAFF.

The V gene is TRBV10-3, the J gene TRBJ1-2; a weak D match, TRBD1 (5 bases). The CDR3 spans 12 residues. CDR1 is ENHRY and CDR2 is SYGVKD in the germline V gene. The V and J ends lost 8 bases and 4 bases respectively, with 11 bases between them. The CDR3 is CAISAGSYGYTF. CDR3 DNA sequence: TGTGCCATCTCCGCAGGGTCCTATGGCTACACCTTC.

The V call is TRBV27, the J call TRBJ1-1; 7 bases match TRBD1. The CDR3 is 15 residues long. Germline assignment: CDR1 MNHEY and CDR2 SMNVEV (reference sequence). V dropped 5 bases and J dropped 3; count of bases not matched to a gene: 9. The CDR3 is CASSTLQGKDTEAFF. As DNA, the CDR3 is TGTGCCAGCAGTACCTTACAGGGGAAGGACACTGAAGCTTTCTTT.

The gene calls are TRBV19 and TRBJ1-1; tentative D call: TRBD1 (5 bases). CDR1 and CDR2 (germline): LNHDA, SQIVND (reference sequence). This CDR3 has 16 amino acids. Trimming stripped 7 bases from V and 3 bases from J, with 21 bases between. The CDR3 here is CASNKGSIGVDTEAFF. The CDR3 DNA reads TGTGCCAGTAATAAGGGGTCAATTGGAGTGGACACTGAAGCTTTCTTT.

This chain connects TRBV10-2 to TRBJ2-5; D is perhaps TRBD1 (5 bases). The better agreement between TRBJ2-7 and the DNA end casts doubt on the J call. Germline CDR1 reads WSHSY; CDR2 reads SAAADI. The length of the CDR3 is 14 residues. CDR3 coding DNA: TGCGCCAGCATTGGCGACAGCCCCCTCTACGAGCAGTACTTC. Residues: CASIGDSPLYEQYF.